These T cell receptor beta chains were read from a single sample in a study of T-cell reconstitution after alpha-beta-depleted transplantation in children. TCRdb re-called the PCR reads with MiXCR, one entry per CDR3 protein. The data contain approximately 510,000 distinct CDR3 sequences, around 18% of them singletons. The material was PBMCs from the stem cell graft donor, obtained from the stem cell graft. Receptors originate from a human donor who donated a stem cell graft to a child with acute lymphoblastic leukemia. The CDR3 runs from the conserved cysteine through the conserved F or W. The order of the fields is V gene, D gene, clone size, J gene, CDR3 protein, CDR3 DNA. The D gene is left open where the match is weak. Size values are once, few and many counts, or a class for expanded clones, and some rows have none.

TRBV20-1,NA,few,TRBJ2-1,CSARQRALYNEQFF,TGCAGTGCTAGGCAGCGGGCACTTTACAATGAGCAGTTCTTC
TRBV7-8,TRBD1,few,TRBJ2-2,CASSADRGIGELFF,TGTGCCAGCAGCGCCGACAGGGGGATCGGGGAGCTGTTTTTT
TRBV29-1,NA,many,TRBJ1-2,CSDTRPGGYTF,TGCAGCGACACAAGACCGGGTGGCTACACCTTC
TRBV10-2,NA,few,TRBJ2-1,CASSDDQGYEQFF,TGCGCCAGCAGTGACGACCAGGGCTATGAGCAGTTCTTC
TRBV20-1,NA,few,TRBJ2-7,CSARSQDAYEQYF,TGCAGTGCTAGATCCCAGGATGCCTACGAGCAGTACTTC
TRBV18,NA,NA,TRBJ2-3,CASFPGLDFTDTQYF,TGTGCCAGCTTCCCGGGCCTAGACTTCACAGATACGCAGTATTTT
TRBV6-1,TRBD2,NA,TRBJ2-7,CASSPGTSGIKRYEQYF,TGTGCCAGCAGTCCCGGGACTAGCGGGATTAAGCGCTACGAGCAGTACTTC
TRBV12-3/TRBV12-4,NA,few,TRBJ1-1,CASSLGVGVTEAFF,TGTGCCAGCAGTTTAGGGGTCGGGGTCACTGAAGCTTTCTTT
TRBV5-6,NA,many,TRBJ1-1,CASSGIRETEAFF,TGTGCCAGCAGTGGTATTAGGGAGACTGAAGCTTTCTTT
TRBV27,NA,few,TRBJ2-3,CASRVLGRRVTDTQYF,TGTGCCAGCAGGGTATTGGGTCGGAGGGTCACAGATACGCAGTATTTT
TRBV29-1,TRBD1,few,TRBJ2-7,CSVEDRAGGLIEQYF,TGCAGCGTTGAAGACAGGGCAGGGGGCTTAATCGAGCAGTACTTC
TRBV2,NA,few,TRBJ2-3,CASINYNTQYF,TGTGCCAGCATTAACTACAATACGCAGTATTTT
TRBV12-3/TRBV12-4,NA,few,TRBJ2-2,CASSGAEISTGELFF,TGTGCCAGCAGTGGGGCGGAAATCTCCACCGGGGAGCTGTTTTTT
TRBV18,TRBD1,few,TRBJ2-3,CASSPPDRGRTDTQYF,TGTGCCAGCTCACCGCCGGACAGGGGAAGGACAGATACGCAGTATTTT
TRBV6-5,TRBD1,NA,TRBJ2-7,CASSYSAGQGYEQYF,TGTGCCAGCAGTTACTCCGCGGGACAGGGCTACGAGCAGTACTTC
TRBV5-1,NA,NA,TRBJ1-2,CASSLGWNYGYTF,TGCGCCAGCAGCTTGGGGTGGAACTATGGCTACACCTTC
TRBV3-1,NA,NA,TRBJ1-1,CASSLTDSFSEAFF,TGTGCCAGCAGTCTTACGGACAGCTTCTCGGAAGCTTTCTTT
TRBV5-1,NA,few,TRBJ1-5,CASSMSGFNQPQHF,TGCGCCAGCAGCATGTCAGGGTTCAATCAGCCCCAGCATTTT
TRBV6-2/TRBV6-3,NA,NA,TRBJ1-1,CASSYSRATEAFF,TGTGCCAGCAGTTACTCTAGGGCCACTGAAGCTTTCTTT
TRBV9,NA,NA,TRBJ2-2,CASRGSGTGELFF,TGTGCCAGCCGGGGTTCGGGGACCGGGGAGCTGTTTTTT
TRBV27,TRBD1,few,TRBJ2-7,CASSTTGTGFYEQYF,TGTGCCAGCAGTACAACCGGGACAGGGTTCTACGAGCAGTACTTC
TRBV11-2,NA,NA,TRBJ2-7,CASSLVAEDHEQYF,TGTGCCAGCAGCTTAGTCGCAGAAGACCACGAGCAGTACTTC
TRBV4-1,TRBD1,few,TRBJ2-7,CASSQAGTGGLEQYF,TGCGCCAGCAGCCAAGCCGGGACAGGGGGCTTGGAGCAGTACTTC
TRBV20-1,TRBD1,few,TRBJ2-5,CSAPGQGRETQYF,TGCAGTGCACCGGGACAGGGAAGAGAGACCCAGTACTTC
TRBV9,TRBD2,NA,TRBJ2-3,CASSVDGAGGGTDTQYF,TGTGCCAGCAGCGTAGATGGAGCGGGAGGAGGGACAGATACGCAGTATTTT
TRBV20-1,NA,few,TRBJ2-2,CSASDWTGELFF,TGCAGTGCCTCCGACTGGACCGGGGAGCTGTTTTTT
TRBV19,NA,NA,TRBJ2-7,CASSMVAETYEQYF,TGTGCCAGTAGTATGGTGGCGGAGACCTACGAGCAGTACTTC
TRBV5-1,NA,NA,TRBJ2-6,CASSPTRQISGANVLTF,TGCGCCAGCAGCCCGACGCGACAGATCTCTGGGGCCAACGTCCTGACTTTC
TRBV4-1,TRBD2,few,TRBJ2-2,CASRFREGLAGSGLTGELFF,TGCGCCAGCAGGTTCAGAGAAGGACTAGCGGGATCGGGACTCACCGGGGAGCTGTTTTTT
TRBV5-1,NA,NA,TRBJ1-1,CASSLDHPGYTEAFF,TGCGCCAGCAGCTTGGATCACCCTGGGTACACTGAAGCTTTCTTT
TRBV7-3,NA,few,TRBJ2-2,CASSRGKGNTGELFF,TGTGCCAGCAGCCGTGGGAAGGGGAACACCGGGGAGCTGTTTTTT
TRBV6-5,NA,many,TRBJ1-4,CASSYESNEKLFF,TGTGCCAGCAGTTACGAAAGTAATGAAAAACTGTTTTTT
TRBV7-2,NA,few,TRBJ2-7,CASAFPRGKFYEQYF,TGTGCCAGCGCGTTTCCAAGGGGCAAATTCTACGAGCAGTACTTC
TRBV9,TRBD2,few,TRBJ2-1,CASSVGMGGTSSDNEQFF,TGTGCCAGCAGCGTAGGGATGGGCGGGACTAGCTCGGACAATGAGCAGTTCTTC
TRBV28,NA,NA,TRBJ2-3,CASSLAYSTDTQYF,TGTGCCAGCAGTTTGGCGTATAGCACAGATACGCAGTATTTT
TRBV5-6,TRBD1,few,TRBJ2-7,CASRPAGGSYEQYF,TGTGCCAGCAGGCCTGCAGGGGGCAGCTACGAGCAGTACTTC
TRBV7-9,NA,NA,TRBJ1-2,CASSSRDGLLMNYGYTF,TGTGCCAGCAGTTCCCGGGACGGCCTCCTCATGAACTATGGCTACACCTTC
TRBV19,TRBD1,NA,TRBJ1-5,CASTQGAGNQPQHF,TGTGCCAGTACCCAGGGGGCGGGCAATCAGCCCCAGCATTTT
TRBV6-5,TRBD2,NA,TRBJ2-1,CASSYSSIAGVYNEQFF,TGTGCCAGCAGTTACTCGAGTATAGCGGGAGTCTACAATGAGCAGTTCTTC